The entry that follows covers one T cell receptor beta chain sequence. Germline CDR1 reads LNHDA; CDR2 reads SQIVND (reference sequence). This CDR3 has 15 residues. The germline V and J ends were trimmed by 4 bases and 5 bases, with 14 bases remaining between them. This entry is derived from a study of blood T cell repertoires in COVID-19. Study context: Collection of acute and convalescent COVID-19 samples took place in the United States, Italy and Spain.

Here immunoSEQ multiplex PCR was the method, and the copy in TCRdb shows in-frame clones only, minus some. The table lists 80,000 or so clones, 82% of them singletons, with approximately 7.3% in the top ten. The TCR comes from a human donor in a cohort sampled during active COVID-19. The V and J genes are TRBV19 and TRBJ2-2, with TRBD1 as a possible D gene (6 bases). The sample was peripheral blood. The CDR3 bases are TGTGCCAGTAGTACCCGGGACACCCCGACCGGGGAGCTGTTTTTT. Its protein product is CASSTRDTPTGELFF.